Listed here is a single T cell receptor beta chain. After isolation, RNA underwent reverse transcription to generate cDNA as the sequencing template. TCRdb's table, derived via immunoSEQ multiplex PCR, lists solely in-frame clones and lacks some. The data contain fewer than 70,000 clones, roughly 40% of them singletons. These data belong to a study of CD8+ T cells in alopecia areata. The sample comprised NKG2D-low CD8+ T cells sorted from blood. This receptor was identified in a human donor with alopecia areata.

The CDR3 loop reads CASSPWDHRPEQFF. The DNA of the CDR3 is TGTGCCAGTAGTCCCTGGGACCACCGCCCCGAGCAGTTCTTC. The V call is TRBV19, the J call TRBJ2-1; either TRBD1 or TRBD2 may supply D (5 bases each). V was trimmed by 5 bases and J by 10 bases, leaving 18 bases between them. Germline V gene lookup returns CDR1 LNHDA and CDR2 SQIVND (reference sequence). The CDR3 sequence is 14 residues long.